The present T cell receptor (beta chain) was sequenced within a study of STAT5B mutations in CD4+ large granular lymphocyte leukemia. For the study at large: The CDR3 'QG' motif was associated with a particular HLA allele among healthy donors.

Clones were sequenced by immunoSEQ multiplex PCR, and TCRdb holds only the in-frame ones, with some missing. Of 25,000 to 35,000 clones listed, approximately 81% were seen once; the top ten hold about 2.5%. V lost 3 bases, J lost 0 bases, and 10 bases lay in between. The CDR3 runs 15 residues. Germline lookup yields CDR1 MNHNS and CDR2 SASEGT. The material sequenced was CD4+ T cells from blood buffy coats. This chain connects TRBV6-1 to TRBJ2-3; D possibly corresponds to TRBD2 (6 bases). This sequence originates from a human donor in good health. CDR3 amino acids: CASSDRDSSTDTQYF. The CDR3 DNA follows: TGTGCCAGCAGTGACCGGGACTCCAGCACAGATACGCAGTATTTT.